A selection of T cell receptor beta chains follows, all from one sample in a study of T cell repertoires in cytomegalovirus infection. Their target antigens are unknown. TCRdb re-analysed the reads in MiXCR, keeping a single row per CDR3 protein. The top ten hold over 13% of the sample, which has some 940,000 distinct CDR3 sequences, 31% seen once. The source was cultured CD8+ T cells from PBMCs, collected from culture after CMV antigen stimulation. The source is a human donor in good health (CMV status not recorded). Some clones in this sample may be carry-over from other donors' samples. Both conserved end residues are part of each CDR3. A row's size may be missing; if present it is once, few, many or a size class.

TRBV7-9	many	TRBJ2-7	CASSLVPGRFEQYF
TRBV5-1	.	TRBJ1-1	CASSLMGPVTEAFF
TRBV7-9	.	TRBJ1-4	CASSLGVGRGRINEKLFF
TRBV27	few	TRBJ2-2	CASSLLGDRATGELFF
TRBV6-2/TRBV6-3	few	TRBJ2-3	CASSLQGGEADTQYF
TRBV28	.	TRBJ2-7	CACAGVSLYEQYF
TRBV6-5	.	TRBJ2-7	CASSYSGVNYEQYF
TRBV15	.	TRBJ1-5	CATSSYRGSNQPQHF
TRBV7-9	.	TRBJ2-3	CASSPFGDTQYF
TRBV7-9	few	TRBJ1-2	CASSPEGWVNYGYTF
TRBV10-3	few	TRBJ1-1	CAISEKGQGAPLWQPEAFF
TRBV28	few	TRBJ1-2	CASSFRDRGSVRYGYTF
TRBV4-3	.	TRBJ1-3	CASSQEGDRESGNTIYF
TRBV12-3/TRBV12-4	.	TRBJ2-1	CASSQTGNHPYNEQFF
TRBV10-3	once	TRBJ2-1	CAIRGLGDEQFF
TRBV5-6	.	TRBJ2-1	CASSLNSFREQFF
TRBV6-2/TRBV6-3	.	TRBJ1-1	CASRRGWTEAFF
TRBV2	.	TRBJ2-1	CASTRGGDEQFF
TRBV5-1	.	TRBJ1-2	CAILRDRSIGYTF
TRBV7-6	.	TRBJ2-1	CASSSSPPDGFF
TRBV5-6	.	TRBJ2-7	CASSSGTSTYEQYF
TRBV2	few	TRBJ2-2	CASSAPLDRVTGELFF
TRBV6-2/TRBV6-3	few	TRBJ1-1	CASSYLVKYIAGEWNTEAFF
TRBV7-9	.	TRBJ2-3	CASSWAPGQGTDSADTQYF
TRBV7-6	many	TRBJ2-2	CASSSRDRDTGELFF
TRBV24-1	.	TRBJ1-1	CATSETRITEAFF
TRBV28	.	TRBJ1-1	CASSLPYNMGAHTEAFF
TRBV27	.	TRBJ2-1	CASSLTGSFRGNEQFF
TRBV6-6	many	TRBJ2-5	CASSYSGGEGLETQYF
TRBV7-2	many	TRBJ2-7	CASSPVAGGLEQYF
TRBV27	few	TRBJ2-1	CASSPGTAHNEQFF
TRBV7-9	.	TRBJ1-1	CASSPPLQAENTEAFF
TRBV5-4	.	TRBJ2-5	CASRQGGQETQYF
TRBV28	few	TRBJ2-2	CASSRGQIGELFF
TRBV5-4	.	TRBJ2-1	CASSLGQVHSYNEQFF
TRBV6-6	few	TRBJ2-1	CASSYFSGALNEQFF
TRBV19	.	TRBJ2-1	CASSIIPLNEQFF
TRBV7-9	few	TRBJ1-1	CASSFSDRGPLNTEAFF
TRBV5-1	.	TRBJ1-1	CASSVPPRGVGTEAFF
TRBV27	.	TRBJ1-5	CASSQTGTVQPQHF
TRBV7-2	.	TRBJ2-3	CVSSLEDRYTDTQYF
TRBV6-5	few	TRBJ1-2	CASSYSRSGAGYGYTF
TRBV6-1	few	TRBJ1-2	CASSEGAGILNPNYGYTF
TRBV7-8	many	TRBJ2-7	CASSKQGSSYEQYF